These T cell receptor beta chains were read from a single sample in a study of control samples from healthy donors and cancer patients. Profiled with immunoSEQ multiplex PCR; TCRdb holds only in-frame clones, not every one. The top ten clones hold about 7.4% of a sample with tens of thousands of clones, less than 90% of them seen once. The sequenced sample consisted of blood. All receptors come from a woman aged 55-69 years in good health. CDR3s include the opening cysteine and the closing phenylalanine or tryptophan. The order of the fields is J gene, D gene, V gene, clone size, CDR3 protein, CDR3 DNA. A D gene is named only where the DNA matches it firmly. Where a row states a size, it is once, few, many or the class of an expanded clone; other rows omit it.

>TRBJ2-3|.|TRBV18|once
CASSPPGGTDTQYF
TGTGCCAGCTCACCTCCAGGGGGCACAGATACGCAGTATTTT
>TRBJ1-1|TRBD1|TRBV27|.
CASSSRTGRPVNTEAFF
TGTGCCAGCAGTTCCCGGACAGGCCGTCCGGTGAACACTGAAGCTTTCTTT
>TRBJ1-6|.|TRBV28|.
CASRGPGEYNSPLHF
TGTGCCAGCAGGGGCCCCGGGGAATATAATTCACCCCTCCACTTT
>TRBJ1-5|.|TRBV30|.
CAWDKGSNQPQHF
TGTGCCTGGGATAAAGGTAGCAATCAGCCCCAGCATTTT
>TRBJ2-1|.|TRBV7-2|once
CASSLEGRNYNEQFF
TGTGCCAGCAGCTTAGAGGGCCGGAACTACAATGAGCAGTTCTTC
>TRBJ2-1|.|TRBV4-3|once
CASSQDWQRGEQFF
TGCGCCAGCAGCCAAGATTGGCAAAGGGGGGAGCAGTTCTTC
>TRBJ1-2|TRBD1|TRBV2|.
CASSEEDRGYGYTF
TGTGCCAGCAGTGAAGAGGACAGGGGCTATGGCTACACCTTC
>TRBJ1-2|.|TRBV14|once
CASSQVIQGGLYGYTF
TGTGCCAGCAGCCAAGTGATACAGGGAGGTCTCTATGGCTACACCTTC
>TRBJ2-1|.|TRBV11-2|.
CASTSSSYNEQFF
TGTGCCAGCACCTCCTCATCCTACAATGAGCAGTTCTTC
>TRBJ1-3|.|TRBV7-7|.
CASSLVASRQYGTIYF
TGTGCTAGCAGCTTAGTGGCCTCCCGGCAGTACGGCACCATATATTTT
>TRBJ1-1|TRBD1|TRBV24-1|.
CATSEGQGVNTEAFF
TGTGCCACCAGTGAAGGTCAGGGGGTGAACACTGAAGCTTTCTTT
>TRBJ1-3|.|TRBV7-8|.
CASSLVGGQSGNTIYF
TGTGCCAGCAGCTTAGTGGGGGGGCAGTCGGGAAACACCATATATTTT
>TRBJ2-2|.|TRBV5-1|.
CASSRGGGSTGELFF
TGCGCCAGCAGCAGGGGGGGCGGAAGCACCGGGGAGCTGTTTTTT
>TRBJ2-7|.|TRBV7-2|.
CASSLSGNAYEQYF
TGTGCCAGCAGCTTATCCGGGAATGCCTACGAGCAGTACTTC